Here is one TCR beta chain with its context. These data come from a study of blood T cell repertoires in COVID-19. Study context: Spain, Italy and the United States supplied samples that represented acute and convalescent COVID-19.

CDR1 and CDR2 (germline): ENHRY, SYGVKD. The CDR3 runs 14 residues. V lost 3 bases and J lost 4, with 7 bases in between. In the original processing: Estimated nucleated cell counts came from reference gene primer amplification. Assay: immunoSEQ multiplex PCR; the TCRdb copy retains only in-frame clones and omits some. V, J and clone size reflect that table, while D and trimming were determined from the DNA. The data contain 100,000 or so clones, about 86% of them singletons. Sequenced material: peripheral blood. The chain joins TRBV10-3 to TRBJ1-6; D is unclear. This clonotype was obtained from a woman aged 55-75 years in a cohort sampled during active or convalescent COVID-19. The CDR3 DNA reads as TGTGCCATCAGTGACCCCAGTTATAATTCACCCCTCCACTTT. Residues: CAISDPSYNSPLHF.